The rows below give T cell receptor beta chains drawn from one sample of a study of CD8+CD57+ T cells in acquired aplastic anemia. Via MiXCR, TCRdb re-called the reads, giving one row per CDR3 protein. Of tens of thousands of distinct CDR3 sequences listed, approximately 45% were seen once; the top ten hold roughly 70%. Sequences were obtained from sorted CD4+, CD8+, or CD8+CD57+ T cells (not recorded which) from PBMCs. The receptor set was obtained from a human donor in good health, serving as a control. CDR3s include the opening cysteine and the closing phenylalanine or tryptophan. A D gene is named only where the DNA matches it firmly. Clone size is given for some rows only: seen once, a few or many times, or a class if the clone is expanded.

J: TRBJ2-3; V: TRBV25-1; D: NA; size: many; DNA: TGTGCCAGCAGTTACTCGGGGAGCACAGATACGCAGTATTTT; CDR3: CASSYSGSTDTQYF
J: TRBJ2-5; V: TRBV7-6; D: NA; size: NA; DNA: TGTGCCAGCAGCTTAATGGAGGGGCTTTGGGAGACCCAGTACTTC; CDR3: CASSLMEGLWETQYF
J: TRBJ1-4; V: TRBV2; D: TRBD1; size: NA; DNA: TGTGCCAGCAGTGAGTCCCGGGACAGGGGGAGAGGCAAGGAAAAACTGTTTTTT; CDR3: CASSESRDRGRGKEKLFF
J: TRBJ2-3; V: TRBV12-3/TRBV12-4; D: NA; size: few; DNA: TGTGCCAGCAGTTTTAACGGGGATACGCAGTATTTT; CDR3: CASSFNGDTQYF
J: TRBJ2-7; V: TRBV2; D: NA; size: NA; DNA: TGTGCCAGCAGTGCGCAGGGCAGCTACGAGCAGTACTTC; CDR3: CASSAQGSYEQYF
J: TRBJ1-2; V: TRBV20-1; D: NA; size: many; DNA: TGCAGTGCTAGAGATAGGGGCGGGGCATACTACTACACCTTC; CDR3: CSARDRGGAYYYTF
J: TRBJ2-7; V: TRBV29-1; D: NA; size: many; DNA: TGCAGTGCCGCTGATTTGGGCACTGGCGGCGGGATCTACGAGCAGTACTTC; CDR3: CSAADLGTGGGIYEQYF
J: TRBJ2-2; V: TRBV9; D: NA; size: many; DNA: TGTGCCAGCAGCGGGTCAACAGGGATCACCGGGGAGCTGTTTTTT; CDR3: CASSGSTGITGELFF
J: TRBJ2-4; V: TRBV9; D: TRBD2; size: NA; DNA: TGTGCCAGCGGCGGCCCGGGACTAGCGAACATTCAGTACTTC; CDR3: CASGGPGLANIQYF
J: TRBJ2-7; V: TRBV12-5; D: NA; size: NA; DNA: TGTGCTAGTGGTTTGGTACCCGGTCAGGGCCTGTCCTACGAGCAGTACTTC; CDR3: CASGLVPGQGLSYEQYF
J: TRBJ1-1; V: TRBV20-1; D: TRBD1; size: NA; DNA: TGCAGTGCTAGAGTAGGTGGACAGGGTGGGAACACTGAAGCTTTCTTT; CDR3: CSARVGGQGGNTEAFF
J: TRBJ2-1; V: TRBV12-3/TRBV12-4; D: NA; size: NA; DNA: TGTGCCAGCAGTTTTTCCTATCGAGATGAGCAGTTCTTC; CDR3: CASSFSYRDEQFF
J: TRBJ2-1; V: TRBV14; D: TRBD2; size: few; DNA: TGTGCCAGCAGCCAACCCCTGTCGGCGGGAGGGTACAATGAGCAGTTCTTC; CDR3: CASSQPLSAGGYNEQFF
J: TRBJ1-1; V: TRBV3-1; D: NA; size: NA; DNA: TGTGCCAGCAGCCAAGACTCCGGACAGATAGATGAAGCTTTCTTT; CDR3: CASSQDSGQIDEAFF
J: TRBJ1-2; V: TRBV25-1; D: NA; size: NA; DNA: TGTGCCAGCAGTGATCCAGGGAGCCCCTCATTCCCATGGGGCTACACCTTC; CDR3: CASSDPGSPSFPWGYTF
J: TRBJ1-4; V: TRBV5-5; D: NA; size: few; DNA: TGTGCCAGCAGCTTTTCTCTGGACCGACTTAATGAAAAACTGTTTTTT; CDR3: CASSFSLDRLNEKLFF
J: TRBJ1-5; V: TRBV25-1; D: NA; size: NA; DNA: TGTGCCAGCAGCGTAGGACAGCACAATCAGCCCCAGCATTTT; CDR3: CASSVGQHNQPQHF
J: TRBJ2-7; V: TRBV19; D: NA; size: many; DNA: TGTGCCAGTAGTCCCCCGAGGGGTCGCGAACGGTACGAGCAGTACTTC; CDR3: CASSPPRGRERYEQYF
J: TRBJ1-2; V: TRBV24-1; D: TRBD1; size: many; DNA: TGTGCCACCAGTGATCCAAAGACAGGGGACTATGGCTACACCTTC; CDR3: CATSDPKTGDYGYTF
J: TRBJ2-7; V: TRBV7-2; D: NA; size: many; DNA: TGTGCCAGCAGCGCGGGACTCCCCTACGAGCAGTACTTC; CDR3: CASSAGLPYEQYF
J: TRBJ1-2; V: TRBV2; D: NA; size: NA; DNA: TGTGCCACGACAGATACTAACTATGGCTACACCTTC; CDR3: CATTDTNYGYTF
J: TRBJ2-1; V: TRBV25-1; D: TRBD2; size: few; DNA: TGTGCCAGCAGTGGGACTAGCGGGAGCTCCTACAATGAGCAGTTCTTC; CDR3: CASSGTSGSSYNEQFF
J: TRBJ1-4; V: TRBV6-5; D: NA; size: NA; DNA: TGTGCCAGCAGTTACTCTGGAGCAACTAATGAAAAACTGTTTTTT; CDR3: CASSYSGATNEKLFF
J: TRBJ1-6; V: TRBV10-3; D: TRBD1; size: NA; DNA: TGTGCCATCAGTGACCTACAGGGGGCCGCCTATAATTCACCCCTCCACTTT; CDR3: CAISDLQGAAYNSPLHF
J: TRBJ2-7; V: TRBV30; D: TRBD1; size: few; DNA: TGTGCCTGGGAGCCGGGACAGGGGTCGAGCGAGCAGTACTTC; CDR3: CAWEPGQGSSEQYF
J: TRBJ2-3; V: TRBV10-3; D: TRBD1; size: NA; DNA: TGTGCCCTCGCAGGAGGGACAGGGGAGTTAGATACGCAGTATTTT; CDR3: CALAGGTGELDTQYF